The 26 T cell receptor beta chains below were found in one sample sequenced in a study of identifying expanded T cells in peripheral blood. Using immunoSEQ multiplex PCR, the repertoire was profiled, and TCRdb retains in-frame clones only, with some absent. The sample shows about 78,000 clones, more than 75% of them seen only once. The sample consisted of blood. These receptors originate from a person between 18 and 75 years old in good health.

The chain combines TRBV29-1 with TRBJ2-3; possibly TRBD2 for D (6 bases). Germline-derived CDR1 and CDR2 are SQVTM and ANQGSEA. This CDR3 is built from 13 residues. The V gene lost 1 base and the J gene lost 4 bases, with 9 bases spanning the gap. The CDR3 here is CSVEATGADTQYF. CDR3 in DNA: TGCAGCGTTGAAGCCACGGGGGCAGATACGCAGTATTTT.

CDR3 DNA sequence: TGTGCCAGCAGTGCCGGGCAGTCCTACGAGCAGTACTTC. Translating it yields CASSAGQSYEQYF. The genes are TRBV2 and TRBJ2-7; no firm D call. CDR1 SNHLY and CDR2 FYNNEI come from the germline V gene. CDR3 length: 13 residues. V was trimmed by 4 bases and J by 1 base, leaving 8 bases between them. The full variable domain, completed using reference TRBV2 and TRBJ2-7, is EPEVTQTPSHQVTQMGQEVILRCVPISNHLYFYWYRQILGQKVEFLVSFYNNEISEKSEIFDDQFSVERPDGSNFTLKIRSTKLEDSAMYFCASSAGQSYEQYFGPGTRLTVT.

The chain couples TRBV7-8 to TRBJ1-2, with D hard to call. Trimming stripped 5 bases from V and 8 bases from J, with 12 bases between. Germline V gene data show CDR1 as SGHVS and CDR2 as FQNEAQ. The CDR3 spans 12 residues. The CDR3 region has the DNA TGTGCCAGCAGCCCCGGTTACTCCGGCTACACCTTC. Its translation: CASSPGYSGYTF.

The rearrangement uses TRBV6-6 and TRBJ2-1; a weak D match, TRBD1 (5 bases). This CDR3 contains 15 residues. Germline lookup yields CDR1 MNHNY and CDR2 SVGAGI (reference sequence). Deletions cut 0 bases from V and 7 bases from J, with 13 bases between. The CDR3 region is CASSYSSSGANEQFF. The CDR3 DNA sequence: TGTGCCAGCAGTTACTCTTCGAGTGGGGCGAATGAGCAGTTCTTC.

J is TRBJ2-1 and V is TRBV11-2; 10 bases line up with TRBD2. The junction had 6 bases not matched to a gene; V was cut back by 2 bases and J by 8 bases. CDR1 and CDR2 (germline): SGHAT, FQNNGV. This CDR3 spans 15 amino acids. The CDR3 DNA reads TGTGCCAGCAGCTTATTAGTAGCGGGGGGCGATGAGCAGTTCTTC. This gives the protein CASSLLVAGGDEQFF. Supplemented by reference TRBV11-2 and TRBJ2-1, the full variable domain reads EAGVAQSPRYKIIEKRQSVAFWCNPISGHATLYWYQQILGQGPKLLIQFQNNGVVDDSQLPKDRFSAERLKGVDSTLKIQPAKLEDSAVYLCASSLLVAGGDEQFFGPGTRLTVL.

This chain joins TRBV12-5 and TRBJ2-3, with 7 bases that match TRBD1. Trimming at V came to 5 bases and at J to 0 bases, leaving 8 bases not matched to a gene. This CDR3 is built from 16 residues. Germline V CDR1 and CDR2: LGHNT, FRNRAP. The CDR3 coding sequence is TGTGCTAGTGGTCCGGGGACAGCGCCAAGCACAGATACGCAGTATTTT. Protein: CASGPGTAPSTDTQYF.

This rearrangement joins TRBV2 to TRBJ2-1; D is ambiguous. Looked up from germline, CDR1 is SNHLY and CDR2 is FYNNEI. The ends were cut back, 4 bases at V and 6 bases at J, with 13 bases in the middle. CDR3 length: 14 residues. CDR3 in DNA: TGTGCCAGCAGTGTTCGGTCAACCGTCAATGAGCAGTTCTTC. Amino acids: CASSVRSTVNEQFF.

This chain joins TRBV19 and TRBJ2-2; perhaps D is TRBD1 or TRBD2 (7 bases each). The CDR3 extends over 17 amino acids. From germline, CDR1 is LNHDA and CDR2 SQIVND (reference sequence). Trimming left V 8 bases short and J 4 bases short, with 23 bases between. Here the CDR3 DNA reads TGTGCCAGTGAGGGGGGGAATCACAGGGGAAGCACCGGGGAGCTGTTTTTT. This sequence encodes CASEGGNHRGSTGELFF.

V and J are TRBV5-4 and TRBJ2-1; 8 bases map to TRBD2. After removal of 0 bases from V and 0 bases from J, the junction contained 5 bases not matched to a gene. The CDR3 length is 17 residues. Germline lookup yields CDR1 SGHNT and CDR2 YYREEE (reference sequence). The CDR3 DNA follows: TGTGCCAGCAGCTTGGGGGGTAGCGGGGTCTCCTACAATGAGCAGTTCTTC. This translates into CASSLGGSGVSYNEQFF.

V and J are TRBV5-6 and TRBJ2-7, with no clear D. Germline CDR1 and CDR2: SGHDT and YYEEEE. This CDR3 has 15 amino acids. Trimming removed 2 bases from V and 0 bases from J, with 12 bases in between. In DNA form, the CDR3 reads TGTGCCAGCAGCTTATATGCCGATAGCTCCTACGAGCAGTACTTC. Encoded protein: CASSLYADSSYEQYF. Full variable domain (remainder filled in from reference TRBV5-6 and TRBJ2-7): DAGVTQSPTHLIKTRGQQVTLRCSPKSGHDTVSWYQQALGQGPQFIFQYYEEEERQRGNFPDRFSGHQFPNYSSELNVNALLLGDSALYLCASSLYADSSYEQYFGPGTRLTVT.

This chain connects TRBV6-1 to TRBJ1-1; no definite D call. CDR1 and CDR2 (germline): MNHNS, SASEGT. V was pared by 6 bases and J by 3 bases, with 14 bases between. This CDR3 has 14 residues. The CDR3 nucleotides read TGTGCCAGCAGCAAGGGTAGTACGTACACTGAAGCTTTCTTT. The encoded protein is CASSKGSTYTEAFF.

The rearrangement uses TRBV9 and TRBJ2-5; 14 bases are shared with TRBD2. CDR3 length: 16 amino acids. The junction had 4 bases not matched to a gene; V was cut back by 2 bases and J by 4 bases. From germline, CDR1 is SGDLS and CDR2 YYNGEE. Here the CDR3 DNA reads TGTGCCAGCAGCGTGACTAGCGGGGGGGCAGGAGAGACCCAGTACTTC. Its protein is CASSVTSGGAGETQYF.

The chain recombines TRBV28 with TRBJ1-2, with 7 bases identical to TRBD1. The CDR3 spans 13 residues. CDR1 MDHEN and CDR2 SYDVKM come from the germline V gene. J lost 4 bases, V lost 10 bases, and 9 bases had no gene match. The CDR3 is CATLLDRAYGYTF. CDR3 coding DNA: TGTGCCACCCTCCTCGACAGGGCCTATGGCTACACCTTC.

This chain links TRBV7-9 with TRBJ2-7; the D gene could be TRBD1 or TRBD2 (5 bases each). This CDR3 has 13 residues. Trimming took 6 bases from V and 2 from J, leaving 11 bases between them. Germline V gene sequence: CDR1 SEHNR, CDR2 FQNEAQ (reference sequence). The CDR3 nucleotides are TGTGCCAGCAGTAACGGGGCCACCTACGAGCAGTACTTC. This codes for CASSNGATYEQYF.

The chain employs TRBV5-1 and TRBJ2-3, with D maybe TRBD2 (6 bases). The CDR3 runs 14 residues. Germline V gene data show CDR1 as SGHRS and CDR2 as YFSETQ. V lost 0 bases, J lost 5 bases, and 10 bases lay in between. The CDR3 region has the DNA TGCGCCAGCAGCTTGGGGACCGGGGGAGATACGCAGTATTTT. Protein: CASSLGTGGDTQYF. The whole variable domain, filled in from reference TRBV5-1 and TRBJ2-3, reads KAGVTQTPRYLIKTRGQQVTLSCSPISGHRSVSWYQQTPGQGLQFLFEYFSETQRNKGNFPGRFSGRQFSNSRSEMNVSTLELGDSALYLCASSLGTGGDTQYFGPGTRLTVL.

This clone was counted once. This chain links TRBV19 with TRBJ1-4; TRBD1 matches 7 bases. The CDR3 runs 15 residues. Germline trimming cut 4 bases from V and 15 bases from J; bases unmatched to any gene: 17. In germline, CDR1 is LNHDA, CDR2 SQIVND (reference sequence). For the CDR3, the DNA is TGTGCCAGTAGTAACGACAGGGCCCAAGGGATGGCGATGTTTTTT. Amino acids: CASSNDRAQGMAMFF.

There are a few counts of this clone. This sequence joins TRBV6-1 and TRBJ2-5; 7 bases match TRBD2. From germline, CDR1 is MNHNS and CDR2 SASEGT. The CDR3 length is 13 residues. V lost 2 bases to trimming and J lost 3 bases; unmatched junction nucleotides: 0. The CDR3 coding sequence is TGTGCCAGCAGTGAACTAGCGGAAGAGACCCAGTACTTC. Residues: CASSELAEETQYF.

The chain carries TRBV2 and TRBJ1-2; D is unclear. CDR1 is SNHLY, CDR2 FYNNEI, per germline. The ends were cut back, 6 bases at V and 0 bases at J, with 8 bases in the middle. The CDR3 has 13 amino acids. CDR3 DNA: TGTGCCAGCAGGGTCGATTCTAACTATGGCTACACCTTC. As protein: CASRVDSNYGYTF.

The chain is built from TRBV5-1 and TRBJ1-2, with TRBD1 matching 7 bases. Germline trimming cut 5 bases from V and 5 bases from J; bases unmatched to any gene: 12. This CDR3 contains 15 residues. Germline CDR1 and CDR2: SGHRS and YFSETQ. CDR3 loop: CASSWSQGFSYGYTF. The CDR3 DNA reads as TGCGCCAGCAGTTGGTCACAGGGGTTTTCATATGGCTACACCTTC.

The V and J genes are TRBV6-1 and TRBJ2-3; the D gene is possibly TRBD1 (6 bases). Germline loops: CDR1 MNHNS, CDR2 SASEGT. V was cut by 7 bases and J by 4 bases, with 15 bases left in between. The CDR3 consists of 14 residues. As DNA, the CDR3 is TGTGCCAGCATCCAGGGACACCTTGCAGATACGCAGTATTTT. As protein: CASIQGHLADTQYF.

The chain combines TRBV6-1 with TRBJ1-2, with 7 bases aligning to TRBD1. The CDR3 runs to 13 residues. With 6 bases clipped from V and 5 bases from J, the junction kept 6 bases outside the gene matches. The germline gives CDR1 MNHNS, CDR2 SASEGT. CDR3 residues: CASRAGTDYGYTF. CDR3 coding DNA: TGTGCCAGCAGGGCCGGGACAGATTATGGCTACACCTTC.

This chain connects TRBV7-2 to TRBJ2-3; TRBD2 matches at 12 bases. The CDR3 consists of 17 residues. The J segment lost 3 bases and the V segment lost 5 bases, leaving 9 bases of the junction unmatched. Germline CDR1 SGHTA, CDR2 FQGNSA. This chain's CDR3 is CASSPWASGGATDTQYF. For the CDR3, the DNA is TGTGCCAGCAGCCCCTGGGCTAGCGGGGGGGCTACAGATACGCAGTATTTT.

The CDR3 reads CASSEYTSITARDRGPHYEQYF. The CDR3 DNA reads TGCGCCAGCAGTGAGTACACCTCTATTACCGCCCGGGACAGGGGACCCCATTACGAGCAGTACTTC. The chain uses TRBV10-1 and TRBJ2-7, with 10 bases that match TRBD1. V shed 1 base and J 4 bases; nucleotides not matched to a gene: 25. The germline gives CDR1 WNHNN, CDR2 SYGVQD (reference sequence). CDR3 length equals 22 residues.

This clone was found once. This chain uses TRBV10-2 with TRBJ1-2, with D possibly matching TRBD1 (5 bases). Germline assignment: CDR1 WSHSY and CDR2 SAAADI. The CDR3 has 13 residues. Trimming left V 6 bases short and J 5 bases short, with 13 bases between. This CDR3 is CASRAGYGYGYTF. The CDR3 nucleotides read TGCGCCAGCAGGGCAGGGTATGGATATGGCTACACCTTC.

J is TRBJ2-5 and V is TRBV6-1; D is uncertain. The CDR3 runs 11 residues. V gave up 4 bases and J gave up 5 bases, with 5 bases separating them. Germline V lookup: CDR1 MNHNS, CDR2 SASEGT. DNA for the CDR3: TGTGCCAGCAGTGCAGTCGAGACCCAGTACTTC. As protein: CASSAVETQYF.

The genes are TRBV29-1 and TRBJ1-1; D is unresolved. V was clipped by 4 bases and J by 6 bases, with 15 bases between them. CDR1 is SQVTM, CDR2 ANQGSEA, per germline. The CDR3 totals 13 residues. The CDR3 DNA sequence: TGCAGCGTTGGGATATCGGGGTTCCCTGAAGCTTTCTTT. Its translation is CSVGISGFPEAFF.